These 24 T cell receptor beta chains share one sample of origin, sequenced in a study of cytomegalovirus exposure and HLA in healthy donors. The PCR was carried out with 60 Vbeta primers and 13 Jbeta primers. Assay: immunoSEQ multiplex PCR; the TCRdb copy retains only in-frame clones and omits some. The profile shows over 150,000 clones, around 80% of them singletons. Sample: PBMCs. The origin of the receptors is a human donor in good health.

This chain uses TRBV13 with TRBJ2-6, with unresolved D. This CDR3 is built from 17 residues. From germline, CDR1 is PRHDT and CDR2 FYEKMQ (reference sequence). V lost 3 bases, J lost 5 bases, and 17 bases lay in between. The CDR3 reads CASSFRRSDLRANVLTF. CDR3 nucleotides: TGTGCCAGCAGCTTTAGACGGAGCGATCTAAGGGCCAACGTCCTGACTTTC.

The V and J genes are TRBV25-1 and TRBJ2-1; 10 bases fit TRBD1. CDR1 is MGHDK and CDR2 is SYGVNS in the germline V gene. The V and J ends lost 4 bases and 8 bases, in that order; junction bases with no gene match: 14. The CDR3 runs to 17 residues. The CDR3: CASSANRQGAHTDEQFF. The CDR3 DNA follows: TGTGCCAGCAGTGCTAACCGACAGGGGGCGCATACGGATGAGCAGTTCTTC.

This chain connects TRBV29-1 to TRBJ2-7, with 9 bases aligning to TRBD1. Germline CDR1 and CDR2: SQVTM and ANQGSEA. Unmatched junction bases numbered 3, after V lost 4 bases and J lost 2 bases. The CDR3 spans 13 residues. The CDR3 DNA follows: TGCAGCGTTGCCGGGACAGGGACCTACGAGCAGTACTTC. It codes for CSVAGTGTYEQYF.

The chain links TRBV6-5 to TRBJ1-4, with D tentatively TRBD1 (5 bases). V was trimmed by 6 bases and J by 0 bases, leaving 8 bases between them. The CDR3 runs 14 residues. The germline gives CDR1 MNHEY, CDR2 SVGAGI. The CDR3: CASRMTATNEKLFF. The CDR3 nucleotides read TGTGCCAGCAGGATGACAGCAACTAATGAAAAACTGTTTTTT.

The J gene is TRBJ1-2, the V gene TRBV7-9; TRBD1 agrees at 9 bases. V shed 4 bases, J shed 3 bases, and the junction held 12 bases outside the gene matches. This CDR3 region has 17 residues. Looked up from germline, CDR1 is SEHNR and CDR2 is FQNEAQ (reference sequence). CDR3 protein: CASSYPIRDRDYYGYTF. The CDR3 DNA reads TGTGCCAGCAGCTACCCAATCCGGGACAGGGACTACTATGGCTACACCTTC. The full variable domain, its missing parts supplied by reference TRBV7-9 and TRBJ1-2, is DTGVSQNPRHKITKRGQNVTFRCDPISEHNRLYWYRQTLGQGPEFLTYFQNEAQLEKSRLLSDRFSAERPKGSFSTLEIQRTEQGDSAMYLCASSYPIRDRDYYGYTFGSGTRLTVV.

This clone was found a few times. This chain connects TRBV5-4 to TRBJ1-1; D is uncertain. V was cut by 1 base and J by 4 bases, with 11 bases left in between. The CDR3 sequence is 14 residues long. CDR1 and CDR2 (germline): SGHNT, YYREEE (reference sequence). This CDR3 reads CASSLPASGTEAFF. In DNA form, the CDR3 reads TGTGCCAGCAGCTTGCCAGCTTCGGGCACTGAAGCTTTCTTT.

The chain uses TRBV27 and TRBJ2-5; D is perhaps TRBD2 (7 bases). Trimming took 4 bases from V and 2 from J, leaving 17 bases between them. This CDR3 region has 16 residues. Looked up from germline, CDR1 is MNHEY and CDR2 is SMNVEV (reference sequence). The CDR3 sequence: CASSSQGAGAQETQYF. As DNA, the CDR3 is TGTGCCAGCAGTTCCCAAGGCGCGGGGGCACAAGAGACCCAGTACTTC.

This sequence joins TRBV2 and TRBJ1-2; perhaps TRBD1 as D (5 bases). This CDR3 has 15 amino acids. Trimming shortened V by 7 bases and J by 5 bases, and 20 bases separated the two germline ends. The V gene's germline CDR1 is SNHLY and CDR2 FYNNEI. For the CDR3, the DNA is TGTGCCAGCAATGGGGGGATCCCGACCCGATATGGCTACACCTTC. This gives the protein CASNGGIPTRYGYTF.

The chain couples TRBV27 to TRBJ1-4, with D uncertain. V lost 6 bases to trimming and J lost 7 bases, with 21 bases between them. The CDR3 is made up of 16 amino acids. The V gene's germline CDR1 is MNHEY and CDR2 SMNVEV (reference sequence). The CDR3, as DNA: TGTGCCAGCAGCCGCCCTAGAGTTGCTGGTAGTGAAAAACTGTTTTTT. This sequence encodes CASSRPRVAGSEKLFF.

The chain links TRBV14 to TRBJ2-7, with D hard to call. The V gene's germline CDR1 is SGHDN and CDR2 FVKESK. Trimming left V 3 bases short and J 2 bases short, with 5 bases between. The CDR3 spans 12 residues. CDR3 sequence: CASSHGPYEQYF. CDR3 coding DNA: TGTGCCAGCAGCCATGGGCCCTACGAGCAGTACTTC.

The V gene is TRBV7-9, the J gene TRBJ2-1; TRBD2 agrees at 8 bases. With V trimmed by 11 bases and J by 4 bases, 10 bases remained unmatched. This CDR3 has 14 residues. In germline, CDR1 is SEHNR, CDR2 FQNEAQ (reference sequence). CDR3 residues: CAPGGGGLYNEQFF. The CDR3, as DNA: TGTGCCCCGGGGGGGGGTGGACTATACAATGAGCAGTTCTTC. The complete variable domain, with remaining parts taken from reference TRBV7-9 and TRBJ2-1, reads DTGVSQNPRHKITKRGQNVTFRCDPISEHNRLYWYRQTLGQGPEFLTYFQNEAQLEKSRLLSDRFSAERPKGSFSTLEIQRTEQGDSAMYLCAPGGGGLYNEQFFGPGTRLTVL.

This clone was detected once. J is TRBJ1-1 and V is TRBV19, with D tentatively TRBD1 (5 bases). The CDR3 spans 15 residues. In germline, CDR1 is LNHDA, CDR2 SQIVND (reference sequence). Trimming removed 8 bases at V and 5 bases at J, with 21 bases between. CDR3 sequence: CASFTVPGGSTEAFF. The CDR3 region has the DNA TGTGCCAGTTTCACCGTCCCCGGGGGTAGTACTGAAGCTTTCTTT.

The chain is built from TRBV4-1 and TRBJ2-7; 8 bases fit TRBD1. The ends lost 0 bases at V and 0 bases at J; junction bases unmatched: 1. This CDR3 comprises 15 residues. Germline CDR1 is MGHRA and CDR2 is YSYEKL. The CDR3 DNA reads as TGCGCCAGCAGCCAAGAAACAGGGGGCTCCTACGAGCAGTACTTC. It encodes CASSQETGGSYEQYF.

The chain links TRBV19 to TRBJ1-1; D not resolved. CDR1 is LNHDA and CDR2 is SQIVND in the germline V gene (reference sequence). The V end was cut by 6 bases, the J end by 4 bases, with 15 bases between. This CDR3 is built from 14 residues. The CDR3 DNA sequence: TGTGCCAGTAGGGCGAGAGGGATTGGCACTGAAGCTTTCTTT. Protein: CASRARGIGTEAFF. Full variable domain (outside the CDR3, taken from reference TRBV19 and TRBJ1-1): DGGITQSPKYLFRKEGQNVTLSCEQNLNHDAMYWYRQDPGQGLRLIYYSQIVNDFQKGDIAEGYSVSREKKESFPLTVTSAQKNPTAFYLCASRARGIGTEAFFGQGTRLTVV.

This chain uses TRBV5-6 with TRBJ2-7, with 8 positions matching TRBD1. The CDR3 totals 15 residues. From germline, CDR1 is SGHDT and CDR2 YYEEEE. V was pared by 6 bases and J by 3 bases, with 11 bases of the junction left unmatched. The CDR3 sequence is CASTAGQGRFYEQYF. The CDR3, as DNA: TGTGCCAGCACCGCCGGACAGGGACGTTTCTACGAGCAGTACTTC.

The gene calls are TRBV7-2 and TRBJ2-1; 8 bases match TRBD1. Germline V gives CDR1 SGHTA, CDR2 FQGNSA. The trim removed 5 bases at V and 14 bases at J, leaving 11 bases unmatched. The CDR3 is made up of 13 amino acids. The CDR3 region has the DNA TGTGCCAGCAGCCCCGACCGGACAGGGTGGGAGTTCTTC. This encodes CASSPDRTGWEFF.

The V and J genes are TRBV28 and TRBJ1-1, with a possible D match to TRBD1 (6 bases). V was pared by 4 bases and J by 6 bases, with 12 bases between. The CDR3 is 13 amino acids. Per germline, CDR1 MDHEN and CDR2 SYDVKM. CDR3 region: CASSWPGAAEAFF. The CDR3 coding sequence is TGTGCCAGCAGTTGGCCAGGGGCCGCTGAAGCTTTCTTT. Combining the CDR3 with reference TRBV28 and TRBJ1-1 gives the whole variable domain DVKVTQSSRYLVKRTGEKVFLECVQDMDHENMFWYRQDPGLGLRLIYFSYDVKMKEKGDIPEGYSVSREKKERFSLILESASTNQTSMYLCASSWPGAAEAFFGQGTRLTVV.

This clone was seen a single time. The chain has TRBV19 and TRBJ1-2; TRBD1 might be the D (6 bases). Trimming removed 0 bases at V and 8 bases at J, with 10 bases between. Germline assignment: CDR1 LNHDA and CDR2 SQIVND (reference sequence). The CDR3 consists of 13 residues. The CDR3 reads CASSIEGAAGYTF. CDR3 nucleotides: TGTGCCAGTAGTATAGAGGGGGCTGCGGGCTACACCTTC.

This clone was seen only a few times. The rearrangement uses TRBV7-2 and TRBJ2-1; 11 bases fit TRBD2. V lost 3 bases, J lost 5 bases, and 6 bases stayed unmatched. The CDR3 loop spans 16 amino acids. CDR1 SGHTA and CDR2 FQGNSA come from the germline V gene. This CDR3 reads CASSFYTSGGHNEQFF. The DNA for the CDR3 is TGTGCCAGCAGCTTCTACACTAGCGGGGGCCACAATGAGCAGTTCTTC.

The rearrangement links TRBV4-1 to TRBJ2-1; 8 nucleotides agree with TRBD2. CDR1 is MGHRA and CDR2 is YSYEKL in the germline V gene. J lost 5 bases, V lost 1 base, and 10 bases had no gene match. The CDR3 is made up of 17 amino acids. The CDR3 coding sequence is TGCGCCAGCAGCCAAGTAAATAGCGGGGCGATACACAATGAGCAGTTCTTC. Translating it yields CASSQVNSGAIHNEQFF.

The J gene is TRBJ1-1, the V gene TRBV11-2; D remains ambiguous. V was trimmed by 0 bases and J by 11 bases, leaving 19 bases between them. This CDR3 is 15 amino acids long. Germline V gives CDR1 SGHAT, CDR2 FQNNGV. DNA of the CDR3: TGTGCCAGCAGCTTAGATCTAGCGGGGTCGGTTTGGGCTTTCTTT. Protein sequence: CASSLDLAGSVWAFF.

The rearrangement links TRBV19 to TRBJ2-7, with 7 bases aligning to TRBD1. From germline, CDR1 is LNHDA and CDR2 SQIVND (reference sequence). The CDR3 contains 15 residues. V lost 6 bases and J lost 3; bases outside the gene matches: 11. The CDR3 reads CASSRTGGSLYEQYF. Here the CDR3 DNA reads TGTGCCAGTAGCAGGACAGGCGGCTCGCTCTACGAGCAGTACTTC.

The rearrangement joins TRBV7-9 to TRBJ1-1; weak D call: TRBD1 (6 bases). Germline lookup yields CDR1 SEHNR and CDR2 FQNEAQ (reference sequence). The CDR3 spans 14 residues. Trimming removed 2 bases from V and 8 bases from J, with 15 bases in between. The chain's CDR3 is CASSLTTGTPEAFF. CDR3 sequence (DNA): TGTGCCAGCAGCTTAACTACAGGGACCCCCGAAGCTTTCTTT.

The V gene is TRBV7-2, the J gene TRBJ2-5; 12 nucleotides match TRBD2. Looked up from germline, CDR1 is SGHTA and CDR2 is FQGNSA. Unmatched junction bases numbered 11, after V lost 2 bases and J lost 4 bases. The CDR3 extends over 18 amino acids. CDR3 in amino acids: CASSLLAGGPDRRETQYF. Here the CDR3 DNA reads TGTGCCAGCAGCTTACTAGCGGGGGGGCCTGATCGGCGAGAGACCCAGTACTTC.